This TCR beta chain came from a study of control samples from healthy donors and cancer patients. Only in-frame clones appear in the TCRdb table, and some are missing; sequencing was by immunoSEQ multiplex PCR. This table holds about 180,000 clones, 85% to 95% found once. The CDR3 has 15 amino acids. Germline V gene data show CDR1 as SGHRS and CDR2 as YFSETQ. V lost 7 bases, J lost 2 bases, and 18 bases lay in between. The table lists this clone with a count of one. The chain employs TRBV5-1 and TRBJ1-1; possible D gene TRBD1, 5 bases. Sequencing was carried out using blood. This receptor was taken from a man in his thirties or forties in good health. Here the CDR3 reads CASFNGGAFNTEAFF. CDR3 DNA: TGCGCCAGCTTCAATGGGGGAGCCTTTAACACTGAAGCTTTCTTT.